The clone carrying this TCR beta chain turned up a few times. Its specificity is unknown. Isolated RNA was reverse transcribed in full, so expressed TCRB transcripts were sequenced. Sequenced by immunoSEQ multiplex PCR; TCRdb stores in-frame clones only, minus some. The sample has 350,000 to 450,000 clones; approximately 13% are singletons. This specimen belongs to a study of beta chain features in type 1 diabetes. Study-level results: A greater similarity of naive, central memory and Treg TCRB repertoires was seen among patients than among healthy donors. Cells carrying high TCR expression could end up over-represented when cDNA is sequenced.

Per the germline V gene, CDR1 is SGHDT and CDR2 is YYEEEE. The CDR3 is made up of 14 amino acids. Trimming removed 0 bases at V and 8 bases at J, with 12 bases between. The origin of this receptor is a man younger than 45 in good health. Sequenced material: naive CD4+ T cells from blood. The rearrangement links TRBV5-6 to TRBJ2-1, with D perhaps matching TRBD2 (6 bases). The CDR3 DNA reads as TGTGCCAGCAGCTTGGCCCTGCGGGGAGATGAGCAGTTCTTC. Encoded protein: CASSLALRGDEQFF.